This T cell receptor (beta chain) stems from a study of T cell repertoires in cytomegalovirus infection. For the study at large: Matching HLA type and CMV infection were both indicated by public TCR beta signatures. Notes on the study in general: HLA-C-restricted CMV clonotypes gave the most frequent clonotype in two of eight donors.

The table lists this clonotype with a few counts. Its antigen is undetermined. V gave up 7 bases and J gave up 3 bases, with 6 bases separating them. The CDR3 has 12 residues. Via MiXCR, TCRdb re-called the reads, giving one row per CDR3 protein. Of 700,000 to 950,000 distinct CDR3 sequences listed, roughly 33% were seen once; the top ten hold 9.5% to 15%. The chain carries TRBV12-3 or TRBV12-4 and TRBJ2-2; D gene unclear. Sample: cultured CD8+ T cells from PBMCs, taken from culture after CMV antigen stimulation. The clonotype originates from a human donor in good health (CMV status not recorded). Some clones in this sample may be carry-over from other donors' samples. The CDR3 DNA sequence: TGTGCCAGCACCCGGGACACCGGGGAGCTGTTTTTT. Translation gives CASTRDTGELFF.